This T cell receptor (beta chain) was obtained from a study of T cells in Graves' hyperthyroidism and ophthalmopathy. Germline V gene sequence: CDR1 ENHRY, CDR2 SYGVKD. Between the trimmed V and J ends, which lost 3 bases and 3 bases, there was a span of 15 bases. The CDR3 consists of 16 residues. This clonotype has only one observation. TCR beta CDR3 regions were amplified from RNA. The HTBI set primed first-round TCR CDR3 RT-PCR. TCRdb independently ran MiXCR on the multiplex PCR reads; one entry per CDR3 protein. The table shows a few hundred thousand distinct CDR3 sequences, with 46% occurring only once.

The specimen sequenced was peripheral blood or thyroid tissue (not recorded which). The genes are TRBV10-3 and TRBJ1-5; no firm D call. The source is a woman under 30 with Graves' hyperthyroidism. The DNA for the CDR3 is TGTGCCATCAGTGAATCGGAGGTTGGTAACAATCAGCCCCAGCATTTT. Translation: CAISESEVGNNQPQHF.